The 3 T cell receptor beta chains presented below share a single source sample, sequenced in a study of graft-versus-host responses after intestinal transplantation. Produced via immunoSEQ multiplex PCR; TCRdb's table is partial and in-frame only. The sample holds over 14,000 clones, about 94% seen once. The sample was PBMCs, taken 9 days after transplant. The receptors stem from a human patient who received an intestinal transplant, so some T cells may come from the graft donor.

CDR3: CATRGDRGRNEQFF. CDR3 DNA: TGTGCCACCAGGGGGGACAGGGGAAGGAATGAGCAGTTCTTC. The chain couples TRBV6-6 to TRBJ2-1; 10 bases fit TRBD1. Trimming removed 10 bases from V and 7 bases from J; junction bases left unmatched: 10. The CDR3 length is 14 residues. Germline assignment: CDR1 MNHNY and CDR2 SVGAGI (reference sequence).

This chain joins TRBV27 and TRBJ1-5; D is unclear. CDR1 MNHEY and CDR2 SMNVEV come from the germline V gene (reference sequence). The CDR3 is made up of 14 amino acids. V gave up 5 bases and J gave up 1 base, with 9 bases separating them. CDR3 amino acids: CASSLGGSNQPQHF. DNA of the CDR3: TGTGCCAGCAGTCTTGGAGGGAGCAATCAGCCCCAGCATTTT.

The CDR3 coding sequence is TGTGCCACCTCTGGGACCTACAATGAGCAGTTCTTC. Its protein is CATSGTYNEQFF. This rearrangement joins TRBV5-6 to TRBJ2-1; no reliable D call. This CDR3 is 12 amino acids long. Deletions cut 9 bases from V and 2 bases from J, with 9 bases between. Germline values: CDR1 SGHDT, CDR2 YYEEEE.